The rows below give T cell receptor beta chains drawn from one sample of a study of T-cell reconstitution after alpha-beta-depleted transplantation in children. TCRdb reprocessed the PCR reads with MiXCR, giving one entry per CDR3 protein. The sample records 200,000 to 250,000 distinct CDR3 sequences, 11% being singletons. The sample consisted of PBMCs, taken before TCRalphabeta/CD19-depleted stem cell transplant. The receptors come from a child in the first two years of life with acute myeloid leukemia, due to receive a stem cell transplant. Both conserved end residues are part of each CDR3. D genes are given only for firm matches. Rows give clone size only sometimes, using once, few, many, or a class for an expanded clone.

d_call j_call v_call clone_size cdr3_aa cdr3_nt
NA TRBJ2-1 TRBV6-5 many CASSYGLAGMYEQFF TGTGCCAGCAGTTACGGGCTAGCAGGGATGTATGAGCAGTTCTTC
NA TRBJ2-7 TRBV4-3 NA CASSQRSGAGQYF TGCGCCAGCAGCCAAAGGTCCGGGGCTGGGCAGTACTTC
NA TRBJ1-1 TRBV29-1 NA CSFSWGGDTEAFF TGCAGCTTCTCATGGGGGGGTGATACTGAAGCTTTCTTT
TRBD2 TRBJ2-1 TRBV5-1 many CASSPEPSGGSNEQFF TGCGCCAGCAGCCCCGAACCTAGCGGGGGGAGTAATGAGCAGTTCTTC
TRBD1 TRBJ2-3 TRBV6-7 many CASSYSSGTGDTDTQYF TGTGCCAGCAGTTACTCGTCCGGGACAGGGGACACAGATACGCAGTATTTT
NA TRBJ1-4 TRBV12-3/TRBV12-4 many CASSLGTSSFTNEKLFF TGTGCCAGCAGTCTCGGGACCTCTAGTTTCACTAATGAAAAACTGTTTTTT
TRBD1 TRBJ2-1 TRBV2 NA CASSKDRVDLNEQFF TGTGCCAGCAGCAAAGACAGGGTTGATCTGAATGAGCAGTTCTTC
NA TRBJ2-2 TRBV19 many CAGGTVNTGELFF TGTGCGGGGGGCACAGTCAACACCGGGGAGCTGTTTTTT
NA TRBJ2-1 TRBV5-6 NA CASSLVDELFF TGTGCCAGCAGCTTGGTGGATGAGCTGTTCTTC
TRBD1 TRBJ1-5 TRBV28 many CASWGQGLFYSNQPQHF TGTGCCAGCTGGGGACAGGGGCTATTCTATAGCAATCAGCCCCAGCATTTT
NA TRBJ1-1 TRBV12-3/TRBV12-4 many CASSSQGFTEAFF TGTGCCAGCAGTTCCCAGGGGTTCACTGAAGCTTTCTTT
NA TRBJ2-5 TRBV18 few CASSPPNSFGGETQYF TGTGCCAGCTCACCACCTAACAGTTTCGGAGGAGAGACCCAGTACTTC
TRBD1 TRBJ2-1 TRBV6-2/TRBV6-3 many CASSILPGQGYNEQFF TGTGCCAGCAGTATCCTTCCGGGACAGGGCTACAATGAGCAGTTCTTC
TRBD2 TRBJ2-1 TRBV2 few CAGGLAGDNEQFF TGTGCCGGCGGACTAGCGGGGGACAATGAGCAGTTCTTC
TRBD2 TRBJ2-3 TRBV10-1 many CASTDTTSGGTDTQYF TGCGCCAGCACCGACACCACTAGCGGGGGCACAGATACGCAGTATTTT
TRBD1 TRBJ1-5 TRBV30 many CAWSRDRENQPQHF TGTGCCTGGAGCCGGGACAGGGAGAATCAGCCCCAGCATTTT
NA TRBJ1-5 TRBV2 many CASTLDRINQPQHF TGTGCCAGCACTTTGGACAGAATAAATCAGCCCCAGCATTTT
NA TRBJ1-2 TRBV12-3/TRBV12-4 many CASSSPGPFSRF TGTGCCAGCAGTTCCCCGGGACCCTTCTCCCGCTTC
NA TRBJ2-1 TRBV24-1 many CATSDSPRGDSWNEQFF TGTGCCACCAGTGATTCGCCAAGGGGGGATAGCTGGAATGAGCAGTTCTTC
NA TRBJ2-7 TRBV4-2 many CASSHLGGLGEQYF TGTGCCAGCAGCCACCTCGGGGGGCTGGGTGAGCAGTACTTC
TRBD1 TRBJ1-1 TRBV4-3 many CASSHAGTANTEAFF TGCGCCAGCAGCCATGCCGGGACAGCGAACACTGAAGCTTTCTTT
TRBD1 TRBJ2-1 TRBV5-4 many CASRGQGPFNEQFF TGTGCCAGCAGGGGACAGGGGCCTTTCAATGAGCAGTTCTTC
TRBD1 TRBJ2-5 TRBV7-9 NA CASSPWDRNQETQYF TGTGCCAGCAGCCCCTGGGACAGAAACCAAGAGACCCAGTACTTC
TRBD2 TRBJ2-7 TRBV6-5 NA CASSYSYRGDEQYF TGTGCCAGCAGTTACTCTTACCGGGGGGACGAGCAGTACTTC
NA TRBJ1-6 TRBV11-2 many CASSLHPASGLNNSPLHF TGTGCCAGCAGCCTCCACCCAGCCAGCGGACTAAATAATTCACCCCTCCACTTT
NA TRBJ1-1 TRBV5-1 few CASSLARLGARTEAFF TGCGCCAGCAGCTTGGCACGTTTGGGGGCGCGGACTGAAGCTTTCTTT
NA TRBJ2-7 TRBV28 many CASSRYGIEAYEQYF TGTGCCAGCTCGAGGTACGGGATCGAGGCCTACGAGCAGTACTTC
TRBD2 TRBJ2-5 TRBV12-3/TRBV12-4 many CASSPGTTQETQYF TGTGCCAGCAGTCCAGGGACTACCCAAGAGACCCAGTACTTC
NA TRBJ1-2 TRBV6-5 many CASSYSRLSSGVGYTF TGTGCCAGCAGTTACTCGAGACTTTCCTCTGGGGTTGGCTACACCTTC